The clone carrying this T cell receptor (beta chain) was seen only a few times. Enrolled during active infection, Seattle patients were then followed longitudinally. The data derive from a study of blood T cell repertoires in COVID-19. Study details: Researchers got acute and convalescent COVID-19 samples from the United States, Italy and Spain.

The CDR3 has 14 amino acids. V lost 0 bases and J lost 8, with 11 bases in between. Authors' methods: Amplification of reference gene primers provided the estimated nucleated cell counts. TCRdb's table, derived via immunoSEQ multiplex PCR, lists solely in-frame clones and lacks some. The V and J calls and clone size are taken from that table; D and trimming were inferred from the DNA. The table records around 200,000 clones, under 90% of them present only once. The sequence came from a woman in her seventies with COVID-19, enrolled during active disease. V usage is TRBV23-1 and J usage is TRBJ1-3; the D is unclear. TRBV23-1 is noted as an ORF with a role that remains uncertain. Sequenced input: peripheral blood. The CDR3 coding sequence is TGCGCCAGCAGTCAATCTCGAATAGGAGACACCATATATTTT. Translated, it gives CASSQSRIGDTIYF.